This TCR beta chain is from a study of T cell responses to AZD1222 COVID-19 vaccine. Turning to the study itself: Some second doses came at about 4 weeks and others at about 12 weeks; these were pooled. Study-level points and caveats: Repertoire sampling occurred only after the peak T cell response. Females outnumbered males among donors, who were mostly white British; clonal diversity was possibly underestimated. Regions 160-218 and 743-854 dominated among vaccine-associated CD4 TCRs spanning spike.

V was trimmed by 3 bases and J by 3 bases, leaving 15 bases between them. This CDR3 comprises 16 residues. The germline CDR1 and CDR2 sequences are LGHNA and YNFKEQ. A remark on this clone: Its antigen is not known.

Produced via immunoSEQ multiplex PCR; TCRdb's table is partial and in-frame only. The table records 150,000 or so clones, 80% to 90% of them present only once. This rearrangement joins TRBV4-2 to TRBJ2-1; tentative D call: TRBD1 (5 bases). The sequenced sample was peripheral blood, obtained on day 0 of AZD1222 vaccination. The clonotype was recovered from an adult in good health. The CDR3: CASSQEGVQNYNEQFF. In nucleotides, the CDR3 is TGTGCCAGCAGCCAGGAAGGGGTACAGAACTACAATGAGCAGTTCTTC.